The 4 T cell receptor beta chains below were found in one sample sequenced in a study of blood T cells in healthy people across ages. Then a second PCR, running roughly 6 to 12 cycles, was carried out with a sample-barcoded 5' primer and a J-beta primer mix. TCRdb reprocessed the 5' RACE reads with MiXCR, giving one entry per CDR3 protein. The table has fewer than 650,000 distinct CDR3 sequences, roughly a quarter seen once; the top ten hold about 3.3%. A further study also used this sample, focusing on T cells of mothers and their children.

Material for sequencing was blood. These receptors came from a boy aged 2 to 10 in good health.

In this sample, this clonotype turned up a few times. V gene TRBV29-1 combines with J gene TRBJ2-1; possibly TRBD2 for D (6 bases). Trimming shortened V by 3 bases and J by 0 bases, and 15 bases separated the two germline ends. This CDR3 is built from 16 residues. Germline lookup yields CDR1 SQVTM and CDR2 ANQGSEA. The CDR3 reads CSVEGEEGRSYNEQFF. DNA of the CDR3: TGCAGCGTTGAGGGGGAGGAGGGACGCTCCTACAATGAGCAGTTCTTC.

This clonotype was seen more than once but under ten times. This chain uses TRBV5-1 with TRBJ2-7; D possibly corresponds to TRBD2 (6 bases). Trimming took off 0 bases at V and 2 bases at J, with 12 bases between the two ends. Germline V gene data show CDR1 as SGHRS and CDR2 as YFSETQ. This CDR3 is built from 15 residues. This CDR3 reads CASSLAGTQAYEQYF. CDR3 in DNA: TGCGCCAGCAGCTTGGCCGGGACTCAGGCCTACGAGCAGTACTTC. The whole variable domain, remainder taken from reference TRBV5-1 and TRBJ2-7, is KAGVTQTPRYLIKTRGQQVTLSCSPISGHRSVSWYQQTPGQGLQFLFEYFSETQRNKGNFPGRFSGRQFSNSRSEMNVSTLELGDSALYLCASSLAGTQAYEQYFGPGTRLTVT.

The genes are TRBV20-1 and TRBJ2-1, with 11 nucleotides matching TRBD2. The end of the DNA aligns better with TRBJ2-5, so the J call may be wrong. CDR3 length: 14 amino acids. Germline loops: CDR1 DFQATT, CDR2 SNEGSKA (reference sequence). This CDR3 is CSARLAGTLSAQYF. The CDR3 nucleotides are TGCAGTGCCCGACTAGCGGGAACCCTATCCGCCCAGTACTTC.

The rearrangement joins TRBV29-1 to TRBJ2-2, with TRBD1 matching over 9 bases. J lost 4 bases, V lost 7 bases, and 13 bases had no gene match. The germline V gene encodes CDR1 SQVTM and CDR2 ANQGSEA. This CDR3 contains 16 residues. CDR3 in amino acids: CSGYTRGQGGTGELFF. In nucleotides, the CDR3 is TGCAGCGGATATACCCGGGGACAGGGCGGCACCGGGGAGCTGTTTTTT.